This T cell receptor beta chain was documented in a study of cytomegalovirus exposure and HLA in healthy donors. Study background: Early released data had around 79 million unique TCRs, all coming from HLA-typed donors. General study points: Earlier analysis found most TCR beta V segments productive about 90% or about 30% of the time. According to a later analysis, donors in an Asian-associated ancestry cluster reportedly had fewer N-insertions than the roughly 720-donor mean.

To note about this clone: What it binds is unknown.

Germline V gives CDR1 MNHEY, CDR2 SMNVEV (reference sequence). The CDR3 sequence is 16 residues long. V lost 0 bases, J lost 3 bases, and 9 bases lay in between. Both 60 Vbeta primers and 13 Jbeta primers went into the PCR. Authors' methods: Unique TCR beta chains numbered approximately 80 million in a later analysis, with roughly 10 million shared. This table comes from immunoSEQ multiplex PCR, and its TCRdb copy is limited to in-frame clones, with some not included. V and J calls plus clone size are reproduced from that table; the DNA served to infer D and trimming. The table records some 90,000 clones, approximately 75% of them present only once.

The clonotype originates from a woman aged 65 to 85 in good health and CMV-seropositive. Sequencing was carried out using PBMCs. The V call is TRBV27, the J call TRBJ1-6, with a possible D match to TRBD1 (6 bases). CDR3 region: CASSLSTDSYNSPLHF. CDR3 DNA: TGTGCCAGCAGTTTATCGACGGACAGCTATAATTCACCCCTCCACTTT.